These T cell receptor beta chains were read from a single sample in a study of T cell responses to AZD1222 COVID-19 vaccine. Method: immunoSEQ multiplex PCR; TCRdb's copy keeps in-frame clones and lacks some. Among fewer than 110,000 clones listed, roughly nine tenths were seen once. The starting material was peripheral blood, obtained 28 days after the second AZD1222 dose. The receptors originated from an adult who received the AZD1222 COVID-19 vaccine. Both conserved end residues are part of each CDR3. D genes are given only for firm matches. Part of the rows lack a size; the others show once, few, many or a class for expanded clones.

CDR3 protein,CDR3 DNA,D gene,J gene,V gene,clone size
CASSLVAGEGGYTF,TGCGCCAGCAGCTTGGTAGCGGGTGAAGGTGGCTACACCTTC,.,TRBJ1-2,TRBV5-1,.
CATSMGGAGNEKLFF,TGTGCCACCAGCATGGGGGGGGCAGGAAATGAAAAACTGTTTTTT,.,TRBJ1-4,TRBV15,.
CASSLTGTDTQYF,TGTGCCAGCAGCCTGACTGGCACAGATACGCAGTATTTT,.,TRBJ2-3,TRBV7-9,.
CASAPGADTEAFF,TGTGCCAGCGCCCCGGGGGCGGATACTGAAGCTTTCTTT,.,TRBJ1-1,TRBV12-3/TRBV12-4,few
CASSEQGVRYGYTF,TGTGCCAGCAGCGAACAGGGCGTGCGGTATGGCTACACCTTC,.,TRBJ1-2,TRBV5-4,.
CASSPGTSGGQETQYF,TGTGCCAGCTCACCCGGGACTAGCGGGGGGCAAGAGACCCAGTACTTC,TRBD2,TRBJ2-5,TRBV18,once
CATKSAGNYEQYF,TGCGCCACCAAAAGCGCGGGCAACTACGAGCAGTACTTC,.,TRBJ2-7,TRBV10-1,few
CASSLVRTSGGVHNEQFF,TGTGCCAGCAGCCTAGTTCGGACTAGCGGGGGGGTCCACAATGAGCAGTTCTTC,TRBD2,TRBJ2-1,TRBV5-8,.
CASSFQGREQYF,TGTGCCAGCAGTTTTCAGGGCCGCGAGCAGTACTTC,.,TRBJ2-7,TRBV28,.
CASSSGQGNYGYTF,TGTGCCAGCAGTTCAGGACAGGGGAACTATGGCTACACCTTC,TRBD1,TRBJ1-2,TRBV2,once
CAYSVGGADEQFF,TGTGCCTACTCGGTCGGGGGGGCGGATGAGCAGTTCTTC,TRBD2,TRBJ2-1,TRBV10-3,.
CASSVRAGSPSEQYF,TGTGCCAGCAGCGTAAGGGCAGGGTCCCCCTCCGAGCAGTACTTC,.,TRBJ2-7,TRBV9,.
CATSGGTANYGYTF,TGTGCCACCAGTGGCGGGACAGCAAACTATGGCTACACCTTC,TRBD1,TRBJ1-2,TRBV24-1,.
CSVEFRGGRGYTF,TGCAGCGTTGAATTTCGGGGGGGTCGGGGCTACACCTTC,.,TRBJ1-2,TRBV29-1,.
CASSEGRRSGNTIYF,TGTGCCAGCAGTGAGGGCAGAAGGAGTGGAAACACCATATATTTT,.,TRBJ1-3,TRBV2,few
CASSDGAVANYGYTF,TGTGCCAGCAGCGACGGGGCGGTAGCTAACTATGGCTACACCTTC,.,TRBJ1-2,TRBV6-2/TRBV6-3,.
CASSLGGPSNSPLHF,TGTGCCAGCAGCTTAGGAGGCCCATCTAATTCACCCCTCCACTTT,.,TRBJ1-6,TRBV7-2,.
CASSYLGMNTEAFF,TGTGCCAGCAGTTACCTGGGTATGAACACTGAAGCTTTCTTT,.,TRBJ1-1,TRBV6-5,.
CASSSQGLETQYF,TGTGCCAGCAGCTCCCAGGGTCTAGAGACCCAGTACTTC,.,TRBJ2-5,TRBV7-9,.
CASSDSGGVYEQYF,TGTGCCAGCAGTGATAGCGGGGGGGTTTACGAGCAGTACTTC,TRBD2,TRBJ2-7,TRBV2,few